This section outlines one TCR beta chain sequence together with its context. The germline gives CDR1 SGDLS, CDR2 YYNGEE. V was clipped by 0 bases and J by 0 bases; unmatched bases: 3. This CDR3 comprises 16 residues. The data stem from a study of blood T cell repertoires in COVID-19. The authors' processing: It was from reference gene primer amplification that nucleated cell counts were estimated. TCRdb keeps only in-frame clones here, not all; method: immunoSEQ multiplex PCR. That table furnishes V, J and clone size, whereas the DNA furnished D and trimming. The sample lists more than 300,000 clones; under 85% were seen once.

The source is a woman between 50 and 59 years old who had recovered from COVID-19. The genes are TRBV9 and TRBJ2-1; 7 bases line up with TRBD2. Material for sequencing was PBMCs or T cells enriched from blood (not recorded which). This CDR3 is CASSVAGDYSYNEQFF. CDR3 in DNA: TGTGCCAGCAGCGTAGCCGGGGACTACTCCTACAATGAGCAGTTCTTC.